What follows are 15 T cell receptor beta chains derived from one specimen sequenced in a study of T cells in Graves' hyperthyroidism and ophthalmopathy. It was RNA transcripts that yielded the amplified TCR beta CDR3 regions. The HTBI primer set drove a first-round RT-PCR of the TCR CDR3. TCRdb reprocessed the multiplex PCR reads via MiXCR and lists one record per CDR3 protein. Among approximately 600,000 distinct CDR3 sequences, 20% to 25% were seen once, and the ten largest hold approximately 30%. The sample taken for sequencing was blood. Source of these receptors: a man between 25 and 39 years old with Graves' ophthalmopathy.

This clonotype appeared a few times. This chain joins TRBV30 and TRBJ1-1, with TRBD1 matching over 10 bases. Germline loops: CDR1 GTSNPN, CDR2 SVGIG (reference sequence). The CDR3 sequence is 13 residues long. Trimming at V came to 5 bases and at J to 4 bases, leaving 4 bases not matched to a gene. This chain's CDR3 is CAWWGQGPTEAFF. CDR3 bases: TGTGCCTGGTGGGGACAGGGGCCCACTGAAGCTTTCTTT.

This rearrangement joins TRBV2 to TRBJ2-1, with 7 bases matching TRBD1. The CDR3 is 13 residues long. The V and J ends lost 6 bases and 8 bases, in that order; junction bases with no gene match: 7. Germline loops: CDR1 SNHLY, CDR2 FYNNEI. CDR3 residues: CASSHRGGDEQFF. Here the CDR3 DNA reads TGTGCCAGCAGCCACAGGGGCGGCGATGAGCAGTTCTTC.

This clonotype was recorded many times. This chain joins TRBV30 and TRBJ2-2, with D perhaps TRBD1 or TRBD2 (6 bases each). CDR1 GTSNPN and CDR2 SVGIG come from the germline V gene (reference sequence). Trimming took off 0 bases at V and 6 bases at J, with 14 bases between the two ends. CDR3 length: 15 amino acids. The CDR3 loop is CAWSVPGEVSGELFF. CDR3 coding DNA: TGTGCCTGGAGTGTACCAGGGGAGGTTTCCGGGGAGCTGTTTTTT.

V usage is TRBV4-2 and J usage is TRBJ1-2, with 8 bases matching TRBD1. Per the germline V gene, CDR1 is LGHNA and CDR2 is YNFKEQ. Trimming took 1 base from V and 1 from J; bases not matched to a gene: 5. This CDR3 has 16 residues. The CDR3 DNA sequence: TGTGCCAGCAGCCAAGGGGGGGACAGGAATAACTATGGCTACACCTTC. The encoded protein is CASSQGGDRNNYGYTF.

V and J are TRBV14 and TRBJ1-2; D is perhaps TRBD1 (5 bases). This CDR3 region has 14 residues. V was clipped by 3 bases and J by 0 bases, with 8 bases between them. The germline V gene has CDR1 SGHDN and CDR2 FVKESK. CDR3 bases: TGTGCCAGCAGCCATCTGGGGGCTAACTATGGCTACACCTTC. Translation: CASSHLGANYGYTF.

The chain couples TRBV20-1 to TRBJ2-3; D tentatively reads TRBD1 or TRBD2 (5 bases each). The V end was cut by 6 bases, the J end by 2 bases, with 15 bases between. The CDR3 spans 14 residues. Germline values: CDR1 DFQATT, CDR2 SNEGSKA (reference sequence). CDR3 coding DNA: TGCAGTGCGCGGGCCTCGGGGCCCACAGATACGCAGTATTTT. Amino acids: CSARASGPTDTQYF.

The chain carries TRBV4-1 and TRBJ1-3; the D is unclear. The CDR3 has 15 amino acids. V dropped 3 bases and J dropped 5 bases, with 14 bases sitting between them. Looked up from germline, CDR1 is MGHRA and CDR2 is YSYEKL. The CDR3 is CASSQDLTQRNTIYF. The DNA for the CDR3 is TGCGCCAGCAGCCAGGATCTGACACAAAGAAACACCATATATTTT.

The J gene is TRBJ2-5, the V gene TRBV28; TRBD1 matches at 8 bases. This CDR3 comprises 14 residues. Germline V gene sequence: CDR1 MDHEN, CDR2 SYDVKM. The V and J ends lost 6 bases and 4 bases, in that order; junction bases with no gene match: 7. CDR3 sequence reads: CASRSRQGPETQYF. In nucleotides, the CDR3 is TGTGCCAGCAGATCTCGACAGGGGCCAGAGACCCAGTACTTC.

This clonotype has only a few counts. V and J are TRBV7-9 and TRBJ1-5; a possible D gene is TRBD1 (5 bases). CDR3 length equals 14 residues. Between the trimmed V and J ends, which lost 5 bases and 4 bases, there was a span of 12 bases. Germline V gene lookup returns CDR1 SEHNR and CDR2 FQNEAQ (reference sequence). The CDR3 DNA is TGTGCCAGCAGCCACACTGGGGGGAATCAGCCCCAGCATTTT. Amino acids: CASSHTGGNQPQHF.

This clonotype was recorded a few times. Because the CDR3 is missing its conserved closing phenylalanine or tryptophan, this is likely a read error. The chain couples TRBV10-3 to TRBJ2-2, with TRBD1 as a possible D gene (6 bases). The CDR3 has 14 residues. The V end was cut by 8 bases, the J end by 4 bases, with 14 bases between. Germline V gives CDR1 ENHRY, CDR2 SYGVKD. The CDR3 region has the DNA TGTGCCATCTCCAACAGGGCAAGCACCGGGGAGCTGTTTTCT. Protein: CAISNRASTGELFS.

With respect to this clonotype: This may stem from a read error, because a much larger clone lies one nucleotide away. J is TRBJ2-1 and V is TRBV2; 10 nucleotides line up with TRBD2. Germline V gives CDR1 SNHLY, CDR2 FYNNEI. The length of the CDR3 is 14 residues. CDR3 bases: TGTGCCGGCAGGCGCGGGACTAGCGTCCATGAGCAGTTCTTC. Protein sequence: CAGRRGTSVHEQFF.

This chain joins TRBV7-9 and TRBJ2-3; D is perhaps TRBD1 or TRBD2 (5 bases each). The CDR3 sequence is 15 residues long. V shed 1 base and J shed 4 bases, with 12 bases lying between them. Germline CDR1 SEHNR, CDR2 FQNEAQ (reference sequence). CDR3: CASSLGGSGPDTQYF. In nucleotides, the CDR3 is TGTGCCAGCAGCTTAGGCGGTTCGGGGCCAGATACGCAGTATTTT.

This clonotype was detected ten times or more. The chain employs TRBV28 and TRBJ2-7; 7 bases are shared with TRBD2. CDR1 is MDHEN and CDR2 is SYDVKM in the germline V gene. V lost 6 bases, J lost 5 bases, and 10 bases stayed unmatched. The CDR3 sequence is 14 residues long. The DNA of the CDR3 is TGTGCCAGCAGCCAGAGTGGGGGGGGTGACGAGCAGTACTTC. Amino acids: CASSQSGGGDEQYF. The variable domain in full, completed from reference TRBV28 and TRBJ2-7, reads DVKVTQSSRYLVKRTGEKVFLECVQDMDHENMFWYRQDPGLGLRLIYFSYDVKMKEKGDIPEGYSVSREKKERFSLILESASTNQTSMYLCASSQSGGGDEQYFGPGTRLTVT.

The chain recombines TRBV4-3 with TRBJ2-1; D is ambiguous. V lost 0 bases and J 0 bases, leaving 12 bases between the germline ends. CDR1 is LGHNA, CDR2 YSLEER, per germline. This CDR3 contains 17 residues. The CDR3 bases are TGCGCCAGCAGCCAAGATGTCCAGACCAGCTCCTACAATGAGCAGTTCTTC. Amino acids: CASSQDVQTSSYNEQFF.

In this sample, this clonotype turned up a few times. V and J are TRBV12-3 or TRBV12-4 and TRBJ1-2; D uncertain. V was pared by 3 bases and J by 4 bases, with 9 bases between. The CDR3 covers 13 residues. CDR3 nucleotides: TGTGCCAGCAGTTTGAGGGTCCGCTATGGCTACACCTTC. Translated, it gives CASSLRVRYGYTF.